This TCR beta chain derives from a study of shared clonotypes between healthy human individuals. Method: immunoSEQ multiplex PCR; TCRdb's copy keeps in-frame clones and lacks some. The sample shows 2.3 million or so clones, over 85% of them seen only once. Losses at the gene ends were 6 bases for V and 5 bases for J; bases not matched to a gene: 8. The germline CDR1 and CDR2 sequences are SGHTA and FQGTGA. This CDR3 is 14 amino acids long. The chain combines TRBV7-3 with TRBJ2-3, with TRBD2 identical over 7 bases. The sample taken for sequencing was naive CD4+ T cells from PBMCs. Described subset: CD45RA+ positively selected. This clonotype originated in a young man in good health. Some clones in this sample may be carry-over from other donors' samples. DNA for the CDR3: TGTGCCAGCAGTGGGGGAGGGCCGATAGATACGCAGTATTTT. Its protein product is CASSGGGPIDTQYF.